The next 12 T cell receptor beta chains were all read from a single sample in a study of cytomegalovirus exposure and HLA in healthy donors. With 60 Vbeta and 13 Jbeta primers, the PCR was carried out. Sequencing was performed with immunoSEQ multiplex PCR; in TCRdb, only in-frame clones are kept and a portion is missing. The sample has approximately 130,000 clones, about 77% seen once. The specimen sequenced was PBMCs. Source of these receptors: a man in his forties or fifties in good health and CMV-seronegative.

The V gene is TRBV19, the J gene TRBJ2-1; TRBD2 agrees at 11 bases. This CDR3 has 14 amino acids. CDR1 and CDR2 from the germline V gene are LNHDA and SQIVND (reference sequence). V lost 5 bases to trimming and J lost 5 bases; unmatched junction nucleotides: 2. This chain's CDR3 is CASSPTSGNNEQFF. In DNA form, the CDR3 reads TGTGCCAGTAGTCCGACTAGCGGGAACAATGAGCAGTTCTTC.

This clone was detected only a few times. The chain carries TRBV5-1 and TRBJ2-7; 7 nucleotides agree with TRBD2. The J segment lost 4 bases and the V segment lost 4 bases, leaving 11 bases of the junction unmatched. Germline values: CDR1 SGHRS, CDR2 YFSETQ. This CDR3 is built from 15 residues. CDR3 sequence (DNA): TGCGCCAGCAGCCCCCGTGGGGACGGGGGGTACGAGCAGTACTTC. Translating it yields CASSPRGDGGYEQYF.

The V gene is TRBV15, the J gene TRBJ1-2, with 10 positions matching TRBD1. The CDR3 has 14 amino acids. The trim removed 0 bases at V and 7 bases at J, leaving 2 bases unmatched. CDR1 is LNHNV and CDR2 is YYDKDF in the germline V gene (reference sequence). Here the CDR3 reads CATSRDRTGGGYTF. CDR3 coding DNA: TGTGCCACCAGCAGAGATCGGACAGGGGGTGGCTACACCTTC.

The rearrangement links TRBV19 to TRBJ1-5; weak D call: TRBD1 (5 bases). This CDR3 has 13 amino acids. The ends were cut back, 8 bases at V and 2 bases at J, with 10 bases in the middle. The germline gives CDR1 LNHDA, CDR2 SQIVND (reference sequence). CDR3: CASRGNGNQPQHF. The DNA for the CDR3 is TGTGCCAGTCGGGGGAACGGCAATCAGCCCCAGCATTTT. Based on the CDR3 plus reference TRBV19 and TRBJ1-5, the full variable domain is DGGITQSPKYLFRKEGQNVTLSCEQNLNHDAMYWYRQDPGQGLRLIYYSQIVNDFQKGDIAEGYSVSREKKESFPLTVTSAQKNPTAFYLCASRGNGNQPQHFGDGTRLSIL.

J is TRBJ2-5 and V is TRBV11-2, with D possibly being TRBD2 (6 bases). CDR1 and CDR2 (germline): SGHAT, FQNNGV. V lost 1 base and J 3 bases, leaving 15 bases between the germline ends. This CDR3 contains 16 residues. This CDR3 reads CASSLAPLLAEETQYF. CDR3 nucleotides: TGTGCCAGCAGCTTAGCCCCATTACTAGCAGAAGAGACCCAGTACTTC.

This clone was counted between two and nine times. The chain is built from TRBV10-3 and TRBJ2-6; perhaps TRBD2 as D (5 bases). Trimming shortened V by 4 bases and J by 0 bases, and 16 bases separated the two germline ends. The CDR3 runs to 18 residues. CDR1 and CDR2 from the germline V gene are ENHRY and SYGVKD. The CDR3 loop reads CAISGVVRGSSGANVLTF. The CDR3 DNA follows: TGTGCCATCAGTGGGGTGGTACGGGGTAGCTCTGGGGCCAACGTCCTGACTTTC.

The V call is TRBV30, the J call TRBJ2-3; D uncertain. The CDR3 covers 12 residues. Germline assignment: CDR1 GTSNPN and CDR2 SVGIG (reference sequence). V was trimmed by 5 bases and J by 1 base, leaving 7 bases between them. This chain's CDR3 is CAWGPGTDTQYF. CDR3 DNA sequence: TGTGCCTGGGGCCCCGGCACAGATACGCAGTATTTT.

The chain uses TRBV7-2 and TRBJ2-5; 8 bases agree with TRBD2. CDR1 is SGHTA and CDR2 is FQGNSA in the germline V gene. This CDR3 contains 14 residues. V trimming: 5 bases; J trimming: 5 bases; junction bases outside the gene matches: 7. CDR3 region: CASSRGGHRETQYF. In DNA, the CDR3 is TGTGCCAGCAGCCGGGGGGGACACAGGGAGACCCAGTACTTC.

The V and J genes are TRBV6-6 and TRBJ2-5; 8 bases align to TRBD2. Losses at the gene ends were 2 bases for V and 1 base for J; bases not matched to a gene: 6. This CDR3 comprises 16 residues. The V gene's germline CDR1 is MNHNY and CDR2 SVGAGI (reference sequence). CDR3 in amino acids: CASSYGGSGVQETQYF. As DNA, the CDR3 is TGTGCCAGCAGTTACGGAGGTAGCGGGGTCCAAGAGACCCAGTACTTC.

This clone was seen a single time. The V call is TRBV20-1, the J call TRBJ2-1; 7 nucleotides agree with TRBD2. The CDR3 spans 11 residues. The V segment lost 5 bases and the J segment 11 bases; nucleotides outside the gene matches: 6. CDR1 is DFQATT and CDR2 is SNEGSKA in the germline V gene (reference sequence). The CDR3 bases are TGCAGTGCTCCCCTCGGGACTAAGCAGTTCTTC. Residues: CSAPLGTKQFF.

The gene calls are TRBV5-1 and TRBJ2-5; tentatively, D is TRBD2 (5 bases). Looked up from germline, CDR1 is SGHRS and CDR2 is YFSETQ. V was shortened by 0 bases and J by 5 bases, with 8 bases between the two germline ends. This CDR3 spans 13 amino acids. CDR3: CASSLVPGETQYF. CDR3 nucleotide sequence: TGCGCCAGCAGCTTGGTACCGGGGGAGACCCAGTACTTC. Using reference TRBV5-1 and TRBJ2-5 for the parts outside the CDR3, the full variable domain is KAGVTQTPRYLIKTRGQQVTLSCSPISGHRSVSWYQQTPGQGLQFLFEYFSETQRNKGNFPGRFSGRQFSNSRSEMNVSTLELGDSALYLCASSLVPGETQYFGPGTRLLVL.

The CDR3 region has the DNA TGTGCCAGCAGTATAACGACAGGGGGTCACTACGAGCAGTACTTC. Translated, it gives CASSITTGGHYEQYF. The rearrangement uses TRBV6-5 and TRBJ2-7; 9 bases map to TRBD1. The CDR3 runs 15 residues. CDR1 and CDR2 from the germline V gene are MNHEY and SVGAGI. Trimming cost V 5 bases and J 3 bases; bases outside gene matches: 8.